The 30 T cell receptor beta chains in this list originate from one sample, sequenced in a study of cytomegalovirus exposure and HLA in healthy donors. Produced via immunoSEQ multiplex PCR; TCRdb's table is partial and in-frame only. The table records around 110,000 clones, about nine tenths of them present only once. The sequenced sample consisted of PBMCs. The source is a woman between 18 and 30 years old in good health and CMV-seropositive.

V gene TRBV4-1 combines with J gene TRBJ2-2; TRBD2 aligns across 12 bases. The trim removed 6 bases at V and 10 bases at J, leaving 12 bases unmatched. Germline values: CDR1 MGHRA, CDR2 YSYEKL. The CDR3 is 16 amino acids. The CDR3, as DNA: TGCGCCAGCAGTCGAACTAGCGGGGGGTTCCGTGAGGAGCTGTTTTTT. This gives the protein CASSRTSGGFREELFF.

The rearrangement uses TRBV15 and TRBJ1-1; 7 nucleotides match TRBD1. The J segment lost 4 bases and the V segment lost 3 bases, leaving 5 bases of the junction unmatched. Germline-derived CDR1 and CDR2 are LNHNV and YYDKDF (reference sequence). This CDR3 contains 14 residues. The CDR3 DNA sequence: TGTGCCACCAGCAGGGCTCCAGGGGGCACTGAAGCTTTCTTT. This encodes CATSRAPGGTEAFF.

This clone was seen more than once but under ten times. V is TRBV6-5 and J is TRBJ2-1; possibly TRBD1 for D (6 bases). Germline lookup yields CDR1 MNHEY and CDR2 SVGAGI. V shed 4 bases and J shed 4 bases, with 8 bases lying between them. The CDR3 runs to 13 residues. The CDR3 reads CASSSGEYNEQFF. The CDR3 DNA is TGTGCCAGCAGTTCAGGGGAGTACAATGAGCAGTTCTTC.

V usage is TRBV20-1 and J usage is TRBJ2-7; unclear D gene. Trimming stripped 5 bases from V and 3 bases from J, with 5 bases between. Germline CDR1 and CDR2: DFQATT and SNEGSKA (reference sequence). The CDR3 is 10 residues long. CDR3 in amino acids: CSAGRYEQYF. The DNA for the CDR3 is TGCAGTGCTGGGCGCTACGAGCAGTACTTC.

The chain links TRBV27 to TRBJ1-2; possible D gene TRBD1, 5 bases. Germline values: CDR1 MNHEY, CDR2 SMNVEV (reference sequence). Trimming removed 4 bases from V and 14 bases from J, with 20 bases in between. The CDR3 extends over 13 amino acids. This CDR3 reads CASSSRGVERSTF. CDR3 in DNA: TGTGCCAGCAGTTCTCGGGGGGTAGAGAGGTCTACCTTC.

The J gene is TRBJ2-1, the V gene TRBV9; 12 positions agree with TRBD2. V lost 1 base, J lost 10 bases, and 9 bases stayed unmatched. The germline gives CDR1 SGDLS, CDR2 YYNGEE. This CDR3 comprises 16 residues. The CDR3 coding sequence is TGTGCCAGCAGCGTATCGTCTAGCGGGGGGGCGCGGGAGCAGTTCTTC. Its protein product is CASSVSSSGGAREQFF.

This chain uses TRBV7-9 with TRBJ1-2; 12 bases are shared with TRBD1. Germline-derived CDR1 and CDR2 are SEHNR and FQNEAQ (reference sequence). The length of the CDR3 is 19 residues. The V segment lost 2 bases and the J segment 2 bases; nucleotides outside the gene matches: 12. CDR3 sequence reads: CASSLSLGDRGLPNYGYTF. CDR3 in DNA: TGTGCCAGCAGCTTAAGTCTAGGGGACAGGGGGCTGCCGAACTATGGCTACACCTTC.

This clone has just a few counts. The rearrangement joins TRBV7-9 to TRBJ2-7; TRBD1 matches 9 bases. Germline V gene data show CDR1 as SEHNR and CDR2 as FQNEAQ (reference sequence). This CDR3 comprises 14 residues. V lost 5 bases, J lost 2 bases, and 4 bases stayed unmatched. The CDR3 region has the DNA TGTGCCAGCAGCCCAGGACAGGGGACCTACGAGCAGTACGTC. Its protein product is CASSPGQGTYEQYV.

CDR3 sequence reads: CASSGDRGSKTQYF. For the CDR3, the DNA is TGTGCCAGCAGTGGGGACAGGGGTTCGAAGACCCAGTACTTC. The chain couples TRBV2 to TRBJ2-5; the match to TRBD1 covers 10 bases. The germline V gene has CDR1 SNHLY and CDR2 FYNNEI. The CDR3 covers 14 residues. V lost 4 bases to trimming and J lost 6 bases; unmatched junction nucleotides: 5.

CDR3 nucleotides: TGTGCCAGCAGTTCCTGGACAGGGAGCTCCTACGAGCAGTACGTC. Translation: CASSSWTGSSYEQYV. The rearrangement joins TRBV6-6 to TRBJ2-7, with TRBD1 matching over 8 bases. The CDR3 consists of 15 residues. J gave up 0 bases and V 4 bases, and 5 bases lay outside the gene matches. The germline V gene encodes CDR1 MNHNY and CDR2 SVGAGI (reference sequence).

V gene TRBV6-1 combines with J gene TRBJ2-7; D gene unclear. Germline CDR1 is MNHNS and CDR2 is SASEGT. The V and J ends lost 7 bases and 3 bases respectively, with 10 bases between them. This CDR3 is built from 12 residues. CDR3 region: CASTQDLYEQYF. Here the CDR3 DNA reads TGTGCCAGCACGCAGGATCTCTACGAGCAGTACTTC.

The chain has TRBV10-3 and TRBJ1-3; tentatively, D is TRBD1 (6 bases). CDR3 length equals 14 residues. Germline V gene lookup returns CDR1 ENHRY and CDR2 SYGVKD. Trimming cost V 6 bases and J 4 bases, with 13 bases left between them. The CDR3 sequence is CAIRGQTGGNTIYF. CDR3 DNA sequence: TGTGCCATCAGGGGACAAACGGGAGGAAACACCATATATTTT.

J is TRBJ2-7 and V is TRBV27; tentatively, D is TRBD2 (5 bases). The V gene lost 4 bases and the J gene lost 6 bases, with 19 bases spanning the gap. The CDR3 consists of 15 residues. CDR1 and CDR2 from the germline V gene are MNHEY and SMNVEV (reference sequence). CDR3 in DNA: TGTGCCAGCAGTTCGGACTTCCCGACCCTCTCCGAGCAGTACGTC. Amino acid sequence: CASSSDFPTLSEQYV.

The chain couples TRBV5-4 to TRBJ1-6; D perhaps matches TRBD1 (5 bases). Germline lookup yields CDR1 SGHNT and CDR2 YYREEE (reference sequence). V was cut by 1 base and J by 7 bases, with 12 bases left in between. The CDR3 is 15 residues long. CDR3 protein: CASSLLSGQNSPLHF. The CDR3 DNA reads TGTGCCAGCAGCTTGTTATCAGGGCAAAATTCACCCCTCCACTTT.

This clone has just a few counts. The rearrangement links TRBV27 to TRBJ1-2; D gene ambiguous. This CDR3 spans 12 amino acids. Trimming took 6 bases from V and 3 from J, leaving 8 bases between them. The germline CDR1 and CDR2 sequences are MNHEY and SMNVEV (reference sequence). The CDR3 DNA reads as TGTGCCAGCAGGTCACCGGACTATGGCTACACCTTC. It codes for CASRSPDYGYTF.

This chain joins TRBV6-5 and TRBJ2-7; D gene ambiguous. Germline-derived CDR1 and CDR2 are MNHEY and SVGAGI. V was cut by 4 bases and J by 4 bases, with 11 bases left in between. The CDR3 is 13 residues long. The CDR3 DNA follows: TGTGCCAGCAGTTTTACCACAGAATACGAGCAGTACTTC. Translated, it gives CASSFTTEYEQYF.

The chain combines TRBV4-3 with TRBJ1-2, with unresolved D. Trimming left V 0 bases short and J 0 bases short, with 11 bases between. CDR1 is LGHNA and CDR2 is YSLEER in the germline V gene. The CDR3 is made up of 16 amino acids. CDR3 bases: TGCGCCAGCAGCCAAGATCGCAGGTCTTCTAACTATGGCTACACCTTC. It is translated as CASSQDRRSSNYGYTF.

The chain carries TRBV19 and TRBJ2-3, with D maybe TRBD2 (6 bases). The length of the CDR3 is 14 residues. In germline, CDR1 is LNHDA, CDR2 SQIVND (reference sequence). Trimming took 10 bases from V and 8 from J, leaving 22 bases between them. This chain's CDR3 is CATRETRYQGTQYF. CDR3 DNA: TGTGCCACCCGGGAGACTCGCTACCAGGGTACGCAGTATTTT.

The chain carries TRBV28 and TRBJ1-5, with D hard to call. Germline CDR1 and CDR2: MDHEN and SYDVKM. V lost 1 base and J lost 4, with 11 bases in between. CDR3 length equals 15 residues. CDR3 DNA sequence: TGTGCCAGCAGTTTATCTGCGGGTTATAATCAGCCCCAGCATTTT. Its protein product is CASSLSAGYNQPQHF. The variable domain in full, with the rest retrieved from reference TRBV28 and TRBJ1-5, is DVKVTQSSRYLVKRTGEKVFLECVQDMDHENMFWYRQDPGLGLRLIYFSYDVKMKEKGDIPEGYSVSREKKERFSLILESASTNQTSMYLCASSLSAGYNQPQHFGDGTRLSIL.

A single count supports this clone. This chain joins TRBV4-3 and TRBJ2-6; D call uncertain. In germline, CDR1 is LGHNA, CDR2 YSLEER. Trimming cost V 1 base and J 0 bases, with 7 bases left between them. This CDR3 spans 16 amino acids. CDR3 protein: CASSQVEFSGANVLTF. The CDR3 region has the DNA TGCGCCAGCAGCCAAGTCGAGTTCTCTGGGGCCAACGTCCTGACTTTC.

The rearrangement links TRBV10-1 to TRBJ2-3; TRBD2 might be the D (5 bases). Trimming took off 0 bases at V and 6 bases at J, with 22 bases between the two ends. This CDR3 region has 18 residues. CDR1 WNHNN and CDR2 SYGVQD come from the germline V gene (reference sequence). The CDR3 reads CASSESVPYTWERDTQYF. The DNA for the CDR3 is TGCGCCAGCAGTGAGTCGGTACCTTACACCTGGGAGAGGGATACGCAGTATTTT.

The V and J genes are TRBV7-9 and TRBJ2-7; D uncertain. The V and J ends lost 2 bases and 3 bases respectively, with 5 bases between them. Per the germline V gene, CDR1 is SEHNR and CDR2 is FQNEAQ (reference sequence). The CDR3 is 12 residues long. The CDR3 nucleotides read TGTGCCAGCAGCTTACAGAACTACGAGCAGTACTTC. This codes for CASSLQNYEQYF.

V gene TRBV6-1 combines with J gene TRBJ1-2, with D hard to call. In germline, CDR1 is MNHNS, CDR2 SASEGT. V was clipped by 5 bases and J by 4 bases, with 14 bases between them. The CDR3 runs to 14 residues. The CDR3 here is CASSSPWPFYGYTF. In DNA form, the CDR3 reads TGTGCCAGCAGTTCACCGTGGCCTTTCTATGGCTACACCTTC.

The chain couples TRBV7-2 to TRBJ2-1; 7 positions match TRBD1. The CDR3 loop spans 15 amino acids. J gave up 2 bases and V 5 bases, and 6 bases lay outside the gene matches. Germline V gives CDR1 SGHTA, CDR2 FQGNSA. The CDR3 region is CASSVDRAPYNEQFF. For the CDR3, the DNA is TGTGCCAGCAGCGTTGACAGGGCCCCCTACAATGAGCAGTTCTTC.

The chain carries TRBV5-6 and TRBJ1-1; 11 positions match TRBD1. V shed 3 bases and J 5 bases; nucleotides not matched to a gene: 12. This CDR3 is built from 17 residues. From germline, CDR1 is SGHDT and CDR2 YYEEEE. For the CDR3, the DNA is TGTGCCAGCAGCTGGGGCGGTTGGACAGGGGGCCCTACTGAAGCTTTCTTT. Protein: CASSWGGWTGGPTEAFF.

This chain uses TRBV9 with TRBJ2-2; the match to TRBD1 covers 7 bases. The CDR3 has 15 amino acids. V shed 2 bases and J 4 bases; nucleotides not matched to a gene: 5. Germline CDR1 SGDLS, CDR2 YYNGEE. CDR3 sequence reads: CASSVTQGVTGELFF. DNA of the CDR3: TGTGCCAGCAGCGTGACCCAGGGGGTCACCGGGGAGCTGTTTTTT.

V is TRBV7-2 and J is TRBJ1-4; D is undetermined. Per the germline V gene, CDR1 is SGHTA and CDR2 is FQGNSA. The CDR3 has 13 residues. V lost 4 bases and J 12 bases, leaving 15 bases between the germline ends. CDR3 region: CASSSDLRRELFF. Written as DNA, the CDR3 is TGTGCCAGCAGCTCTGATCTCCGGAGGGAACTGTTTTTT.

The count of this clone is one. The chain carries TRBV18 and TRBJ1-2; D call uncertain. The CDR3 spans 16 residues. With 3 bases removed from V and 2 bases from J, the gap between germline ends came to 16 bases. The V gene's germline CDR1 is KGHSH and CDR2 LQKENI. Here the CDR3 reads CASSPPLGRENYGYTF. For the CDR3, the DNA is TGTGCCAGCTCACCCCCCCTCGGACGGGAGAACTATGGCTACACCTTC.

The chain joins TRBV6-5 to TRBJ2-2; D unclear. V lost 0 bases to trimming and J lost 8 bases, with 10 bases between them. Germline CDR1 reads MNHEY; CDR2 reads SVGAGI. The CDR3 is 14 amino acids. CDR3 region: CASSYSLAAGELFF. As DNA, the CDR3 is TGTGCCAGCAGTTACTCGTTGGCAGCGGGGGAGCTGTTTTTT.

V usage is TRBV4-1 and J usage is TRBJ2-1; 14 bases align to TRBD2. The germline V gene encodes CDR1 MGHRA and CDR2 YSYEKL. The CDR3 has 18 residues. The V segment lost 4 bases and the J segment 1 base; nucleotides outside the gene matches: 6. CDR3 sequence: CASSPGTSGGLSYNEQFF. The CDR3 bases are TGCGCCAGCAGCCCGGGGACTAGCGGGGGCCTTTCCTACAATGAGCAGTTCTTC.